The 9 T cell receptor beta chains below were found in one sample sequenced in a study of technical replicates of blood from several donors. The repertoire was sequenced with immunoSEQ multiplex PCR; TCRdb's copy has only in-frame clones and lacks some. Of tens of thousands of clones in the sample, approximately 89% were seen once. Sequenced input: T cells isolated from PBMCs. The receptor source for this set is a human donor in good health.

This chain links TRBV29-1 with TRBJ2-1; 9 positions match TRBD1. Germline V gene sequence: CDR1 SQVTM, CDR2 ANQGSEA. V lost 4 bases, J lost 6 bases, and 4 bases stayed unmatched. The CDR3 runs 13 residues. The CDR3 sequence is CSVGGTGINEQFF. DNA for the CDR3: TGCAGCGTTGGGGGGACAGGGATCAATGAGCAGTTCTTC.

The chain combines TRBV7-9 with TRBJ2-7, with D tentatively TRBD2 (5 bases). The CDR3 extends over 13 amino acids. The germline V gene encodes CDR1 SEHNR and CDR2 FQNEAQ (reference sequence). The ends were cut back, 5 bases at V and 0 bases at J, with 8 bases in the middle. CDR3 DNA sequence: TGTGCCAGCAGCGCCGGGAACTCCTACGAGCAGTACTTC. Protein sequence: CASSAGNSYEQYF.

The chain has TRBV11-3 and TRBJ2-5; no firm D call. The CDR3 is 14 amino acids. Germline V gene sequence: CDR1 SGHNT, CDR2 YENEEA. Trimming cost V 6 bases and J 1 base, with 12 bases left between them. The CDR3 sequence is CASSLIAGQETQYF. The CDR3 region has the DNA TGTGCCAGCAGTTTAATTGCAGGCCAAGAGACCCAGTACTTC. The full variable domain, completed using reference TRBV11-3 and TRBJ2-5, is EAGVVQSPRYKIIEKKQPVAFWCNPISGHNTLYWYLQNLGQGPELLIRYENEEAVDDSQLPKDRFSAERLKGVDSTLKIQPAELGDSAVYLCASSLIAGQETQYFGPGTRLLVL.

The chain employs TRBV7-2 and TRBJ2-5, with 7 bases lining up with TRBD2. Germline CDR1 reads SGHTA; CDR2 reads FQGNSA. V dropped 3 bases and J dropped 5; count of bases not matched to a gene: 9. This CDR3 is built from 15 residues. The CDR3 spells CASSFVAGSTETQYF. In DNA, the CDR3 is TGTGCCAGCAGCTTTGTAGCGGGTTCTACCGAGACCCAGTACTTC.

The V gene is TRBV5-1, the J gene TRBJ2-1; 8 bases match TRBD2. The CDR3 spans 16 residues. The trim removed 4 bases at V and 5 bases at J, leaving 11 bases unmatched. CDR1 and CDR2 (germline): SGHRS, YFSETQ. The DNA for the CDR3 is TGCGCCAGCAGCGCCACAGTGACTAGCGCCCACAATGAGCAGTTCTTC. It is translated as CASSATVTSAHNEQFF.

The chain combines TRBV4-1 with TRBJ1-4; D may be TRBD1 (5 bases). CDR1 is MGHRA and CDR2 is YSYEKL in the germline V gene. CDR3 length equals 18 residues. The V end lost 3 bases, the J end lost 0 bases, and 17 bases lay between the germline ends. CDR3 DNA sequence: TGCGCCAGCAGCCACCTCGTACGGGGGGATGCAACTAATGAAAAACTGTTTTTT. Its protein product is CASSHLVRGDATNEKLFF.

The chain recombines TRBV7-8 with TRBJ1-2, with D unresolved. The germline V and J ends were trimmed by 6 bases and 4 bases, with 15 bases remaining between them. There are 14 residues in the CDR3. CDR1 is SGHVS, CDR2 FQNEAQ, per germline. The CDR3 is CASSLADALYGYTF. The CDR3 nucleotides read TGTGCCAGCAGTCTAGCGGACGCACTCTATGGCTACACCTTC.

V usage is TRBV5-6 and J usage is TRBJ1-2; tentative D call: TRBD1 (6 bases). Germline V CDR1 and CDR2: SGHDT, YYEEEE. Trimming took off 4 bases at V and 1 base at J, with 8 bases between the two ends. The CDR3 is 13 amino acids. CDR3 protein: CASSNRVNYGYTF. Written as DNA, the CDR3 is TGTGCCAGCAGCAACAGGGTTAACTATGGCTACACCTTC. Looking up the rest from reference TRBV5-6 and TRBJ1-2 gives the full variable domain: DAGVTQSPTHLIKTRGQQVTLRCSPKSGHDTVSWYQQALGQGPQFIFQYYEEEERQRGNFPDRFSGHQFPNYSSELNVNALLLGDSALYLCASSNRVNYGYTFGSGTRLTVV.

This rearrangement joins TRBV10-3 to TRBJ2-3, with TRBD2 identical over 9 bases. CDR1 is ENHRY and CDR2 is SYGVKD in the germline V gene. The CDR3 consists of 15 residues. V shed 2 bases and J 0 bases; nucleotides not matched to a gene: 0. CDR3 loop: CAISETSGSTDTQYF. Here the CDR3 DNA reads TGTGCCATCAGTGAGACTAGCGGGAGCACAGATACGCAGTATTTT.